Listed below are T cell receptor beta chains from one sample, sequenced in a study of T cells in Graves' hyperthyroidism and ophthalmopathy. MiXCR, applied by TCRdb to the multiplex PCR reads, yields one record per CDR3 protein. The sample records hundreds of thousands of distinct CDR3 sequences, about 15% being singletons. Sample: blood. The receptor set was obtained from a woman in her thirties with Graves' hyperthyroidism. The CDR3 runs from the conserved cysteine through the conserved F or W. The D gene is left open where the match is weak. Expanded clones get a size class; other rows say once, few or many, or leave the size out.

J: TRBJ1-1
D: NA
V: TRBV12-3/TRBV12-4
size: many
CDR3: CASSTGRETEAFF
DNA: TGTGCCAGCAGCACCGGGAGGGAGACTGAAGCTTTCTTT

J: TRBJ2-1
D: NA
V: TRBV18
size: NA
CDR3: CASSPTDNEQFF
DNA: TGTGCCAGCTCACCTACGGACAATGAGCAGTTCTTC

J: TRBJ2-1
D: TRBD2
V: TRBV12-3/TRBV12-4
size: many
CDR3: CASSHQSGGHNEQFF
DNA: TGTGCCAGCAGTCACCAGAGCGGGGGGCACAATGAGCAGTTCTTC

J: TRBJ2-1
D: TRBD1
V: TRBV2
size: NA
CDR3: CASSAEGGASYNEQFF
DNA: TGTGCCAGCAGTGCGGAAGGGGGCGCCTCCTACAATGAGCAGTTCTTC

J: TRBJ2-1
D: TRBD2
V: TRBV5-5
size: few
CDR3: CASSFTPRSGSDEQFF
DNA: TGTGCCAGCAGCTTTACCCCCCGAAGCGGGAGCGATGAGCAGTTCTTC

J: TRBJ2-6
D: NA
V: TRBV20-1
size: few
CDR3: CSARPSLSGANVLTF
DNA: TGCAGTGCTAGGCCTAGCCTTTCTGGGGCCAACGTCCTGACTTTC

J: TRBJ2-5
D: NA
V: TRBV12-3/TRBV12-4
size: NA
CDR3: CASRLSAGSETQYF
DNA: TGTGCCAGCAGACTTAGCGCAGGGAGCGAGACCCAGTACTTC

J: TRBJ2-7
D: TRBD1
V: TRBV5-1
size: NA
CDR3: CASSPWTGDHDYYEQYF
DNA: TGCGCCAGCAGCCCCTGGACAGGAGACCACGATTACTACGAGCAGTACTTC

J: TRBJ2-7
D: TRBD1
V: TRBV5-1
size: many
CDR3: CASRRDRDYEQYF
DNA: TGCGCCAGCAGGAGGGACAGAGATTACGAGCAGTACTTC

J: TRBJ2-1
D: TRBD1
V: TRBV9
size: many
CDR3: CASSVARTGANEQFF
DNA: TGTGCCAGCAGCGTAGCTCGGACAGGGGCTAATGAGCAGTTCTTC

J: TRBJ2-7
D: TRBD2
V: TRBV28
size: many
CDR3: CASSPSLSGRNSYEQYF
DNA: TGTGCCAGCAGTCCATCCCTTAGCGGGAGGAATTCTTACGAGCAGTACTTC

J: TRBJ2-2
D: NA
V: TRBV10-3
size: many
CDR3: CATERGRANTGELFF
DNA: TGTGCCACCGAAAGGGGGAGGGCGAACACCGGGGAGCTGTTTTTT

J: TRBJ2-1
D: TRBD2
V: TRBV3-1
size: NA
CDR3: CASSHLQRGSSYNEQFF
DNA: TGTGCCAGCAGCCATCTTCAGCGGGGAAGCTCCTACAATGAGCAGTTCTTC

J: TRBJ1-2
D: NA
V: TRBV4-1
size: few
CDR3: CASSQSGTTTYGYTF
DNA: TGCGCCAGCAGCCAAAGCGGGACAACTACCTATGGCTACACCTTC

J: TRBJ1-5
D: NA
V: TRBV12-3/TRBV12-4
size: many
CDR3: CASSLEGPQHF
DNA: TGTGCCAGCAGTTTGGAGGGGCCCCAGCATTTT

J: TRBJ2-5
D: NA
V: TRBV28
size: NA
CDR3: CASSRAYSSQETQYF
DNA: TGTGCCAGCAGCCGGGCGTACAGTAGTCAAGAGACCCAGTACTTC

J: TRBJ2-7
D: TRBD1
V: TRBV24-1
size: NA
CDR3: CATSDWGQGSYEQYF
DNA: TGTGCCACCAGTGATTGGGGACAGGGCTCCTACGAGCAGTACTTC

J: TRBJ1-2
D: TRBD1
V: TRBV19
size: few
CDR3: CASSIGAGTVYGYTF
DNA: TGTGCCAGTAGTATAGGAGCGGGGACAGTCTATGGCTACACCTTC

J: TRBJ1-2
D: NA
V: TRBV28
size: NA
CDR3: CASSSSIVGGYTF
DNA: TGTGCCAGCAGTTCGTCTATTGTTGGTGGCTACACCTTC

J: TRBJ1-2
D: TRBD1
V: TRBV7-2
size: many
CDR3: CASSSDWGTGNNYGYTF
DNA: TGTGCCAGCAGCTCTGACTGGGGGACAGGCAATAACTATGGCTACACCTTC

J: TRBJ2-1
D: NA
V: TRBV7-2
size: NA
CDR3: CASSLSGYSYNEQFF
DNA: TGTGCCAGCAGCTTATCAGGGTACTCCTACAATGAGCAGTTCTTC

J: TRBJ2-1
D: NA
V: TRBV20-1
size: NA
CDR3: CSATLVRRVYNEQFF
DNA: TGCAGTGCTACCCTCGTGAGGAGGGTTTACAATGAGCAGTTCTTC

J: TRBJ2-5
D: NA
V: TRBV5-4
size: NA
CDR3: CASSVRGQETQYF
DNA: TGTGCCAGCAGCGTCCGGGGACAAGAGACCCAGTACTTC

J: TRBJ2-1
D: TRBD1
V: TRBV27
size: few
CDR3: CASSFGQGLANEQFF
DNA: TGTGCCAGCAGTTTTGGACAGGGTCTTGCCAATGAGCAGTTCTTC

J: TRBJ2-1
D: NA
V: TRBV10-3
size: few
CDR3: CAISEGGKTYNEQFF
DNA: TGTGCCATCAGTGAGGGCGGGAAAACCTACAATGAGCAGTTCTTC

J: TRBJ2-5
D: NA
V: TRBV27
size: few
CDR3: CASSLSPAETQYF
DNA: TGTGCCAGCAGTTTATCCCCGGCTGAGACCCAGTACTTC

J: TRBJ1-3
D: NA
V: TRBV28
size: few
CDR3: CASSEAGGNTIYF
DNA: TGTGCCAGCAGTGAGGCTGGAGGAAACACCATATATTTT

J: TRBJ1-2
D: NA
V: TRBV19
size: many
CDR3: CATSRPGAGSYGYTF
DNA: TGTGCCACCTCGAGACCGGGGGCGGGTAGCTATGGCTACACCTTC

J: TRBJ1-2
D: NA
V: TRBV12-3/TRBV12-4
size: NA
CDR3: CASSFPGAYGYTF
DNA: TGTGCCAGCAGTTTCCCAGGGGCCTATGGCTACACCTTC

J: TRBJ2-3
D: NA
V: TRBV24-1
size: many
CDR3: CATSDSDRTVTDTQYF
DNA: TGTGCCACCAGTGACTCCGACAGGACCGTCACAGATACGCAGTATTTT

J: TRBJ2-5
D: NA
V: TRBV7-2
size: NA
CDR3: CASSPAPGAEETQYF
DNA: TGTGCCAGCAGCCCGGCGCCGGGAGCCGAAGAGACCCAGTACTTC

J: TRBJ2-7
D: NA
V: TRBV4-1
size: few
CDR3: CASSHPDGYEQYF
DNA: TGCGCCAGCAGCCACCCGGACGGCTACGAGCAGTACTTC

J: TRBJ1-3
D: NA
V: TRBV12-3/TRBV12-4
size: many
CDR3: CASSFPGAGGNTIYF
DNA: TGTGCCAGCAGTTTTCCGGGGGCAGGGGGAAACACCATATATTTT

J: TRBJ2-1
D: NA
V: TRBV2
size: NA
CDR3: CASSEWGNEQFF
DNA: TGTGCCAGCAGTGAATGGGGCAATGAGCAGTTCTTC

J: TRBJ1-5
D: TRBD1
V: TRBV2
size: many
CDR3: CASSVTGGEGNQPQHF
DNA: TGTGCCAGCAGCGTTACAGGGGGAGAGGGCAATCAGCCCCAGCATTTT

J: TRBJ1-3
D: NA
V: TRBV6-1
size: NA
CDR3: CASSLNRDSGNTIYF
DNA: TGTGCCAGCAGCCTGAACCGGGACTCTGGAAACACCATATATTTT

J: TRBJ1-2
D: NA
V: TRBV27
size: NA
CDR3: CASRQNGPTYGYTF
DNA: TGTGCCAGCAGGCAAAACGGTCCGACATATGGCTACACCTTC

J: TRBJ1-4
D: NA
V: TRBV14
size: many
CDR3: CASSQARVANEKLFF
DNA: TGTGCCAGCAGCCAAGCACGTGTGGCTAATGAAAAACTGTTTTTT

J: TRBJ2-7
D: NA
V: TRBV7-3
size: NA
CDR3: CASSPNRDSYEQYF
DNA: TGTGCCAGCAGCCCTAACCGAGATTCCTACGAGCAGTACTTC

J: TRBJ1-1
D: TRBD1
V: TRBV19
size: NA
CDR3: CAAKGSGTGEGTEAFF
DNA: TGTGCCGCGAAGGGGTCCGGGACAGGGGAGGGCACTGAAGCTTTCTTT

J: TRBJ2-7
D: TRBD2
V: TRBV3-1
size: NA
CDR3: CASSRSLLAGGYEQYF
DNA: TGTGCCAGCAGCCGAAGTTTGCTAGCGGGAGGATACGAGCAGTACTTC

J: TRBJ2-6
D: TRBD2
V: TRBV6-1
size: many
CDR3: CASSPTGGSGANVLTF
DNA: TGTGCCAGCAGCCCTACCGGGGGGTCCGGGGCCAACGTCCTGACTTTC

J: TRBJ2-3
D: TRBD1
V: TRBV6-1
size: NA
CDR3: CASSPTGHSTDTQYF
DNA: TGTGCCAGCAGTCCGACAGGGCACTCCACAGATACGCAGTATTTT

J: TRBJ1-2
D: TRBD1
V: TRBV18
size: NA
CDR3: CASSPGQGVGGYTF
DNA: TGTGCCAGCTCACCCGGACAGGGAGTCGGTGGCTACACCTTC

J: TRBJ2-1
D: NA
V: TRBV20-1
size: NA
CDR3: CSPLGFYNEQFF
DNA: TGCAGTCCATTAGGCTTCTACAATGAGCAGTTCTTC

J: TRBJ2-6
D: TRBD1
V: TRBV28
size: many
CDR3: CASRTAAGQGASGANVLTF
DNA: TGTGCCAGCAGAACCGCAGCGGGACAGGGGGCCTCTGGGGCCAACGTCCTGACTTTC

J: TRBJ2-3
D: NA
V: TRBV7-3
size: NA
CDR3: CASSSYSDTQYF
DNA: TGTGCCAGCAGCTCCTACTCGGATACGCAGTATTTT

J: TRBJ2-1
D: NA
V: TRBV20-1
size: few
CDR3: CSVSPGSRLVGYNEQFF
DNA: TGCAGTGTTAGTCCAGGATCCCGACTTGTCGGATACAATGAGCAGTTCTTC

J: TRBJ2-5
D: NA
V: TRBV9
size: many
CDR3: CASSVSSLETQYF
DNA: TGTGCCAGCAGCGTTTCCTCCCTGGAGACCCAGTACTTC

J: TRBJ1-5
D: TRBD1
V: TRBV20-1
size: few
CDR3: CSANTGGSNQPQHF
DNA: TGCAGTGCTAACACAGGGGGGAGCAATCAGCCCCAGCATTTT

J: TRBJ2-1
D: NA
V: TRBV5-1
size: many
CDR3: CASSLGYDVNEQFF
DNA: TGCGCCAGCAGCTTGGGGTATGATGTGAATGAGCAGTTCTTC

J: TRBJ2-1
D: TRBD2
V: TRBV2
size: many
CDR3: CASPTSGDYNEQFF
DNA: TGTGCCAGCCCGACTAGCGGGGATTACAATGAGCAGTTCTTC

J: TRBJ2-3
D: TRBD2
V: TRBV6-9
size: NA
CDR3: CASSLLAGGPNTQYF
DNA: TGTGCCAGCAGTTTACTAGCGGGAGGGCCAAATACGCAGTATTTT

J: TRBJ1-5
D: NA
V: TRBV4-1
size: NA
CDR3: CASSQVVDSNQPQHF
DNA: TGCGCCAGCAGCCAAGTGGTGGATAGCAATCAGCCCCAGCATTTT

J: TRBJ2-5
D: NA
V: TRBV4-3
size: few
CDR3: CASSQSHRERETQYF
DNA: TGCGCCAGCAGCCAATCTCATAGGGAAAGGGAGACCCAGTACTTC

J: TRBJ2-5
D: TRBD1
V: TRBV18
size: many
CDR3: CASSPSGRGPEETQYF
DNA: TGTGCCAGCTCACCCTCGGGTAGGGGGCCGGAAGAGACCCAGTACTTC

J: TRBJ2-3
D: NA
V: TRBV5-4
size: few
CDR3: CASSEQGIDTQYF
DNA: TGTGCCAGCAGCGAGCAGGGGATAGATACGCAGTATTTT

J: TRBJ2-1
D: TRBD1
V: TRBV20-1
size: many
CDR3: CSTGTGLNEQFF
DNA: TGCAGTACCGGGACAGGGCTCAATGAGCAGTTCTTC

J: TRBJ2-4
D: NA
V: TRBV19
size: few
CDR3: CASSFVHRLAKNIQYF
DNA: TGTGCCAGTAGTTTCGTACACCGTTTAGCCAAAAACATTCAGTACTTC

J: TRBJ2-3
D: NA
V: TRBV27
size: many
CDR3: CASMSRNTDTQYF
DNA: TGTGCCAGCATGTCCAGGAACACAGATACGCAGTATTTT